This is a list of T cell receptor beta chains from one sample in a study of blood T cells in healthy people across ages. TCRdb used MiXCR to reprocess the 5' RACE reads, holding one entry per CDR3 protein. The sample has about 1.8 million distinct CDR3 sequences; 49% are singletons. The sequenced sample consisted of blood. These receptor sequences come from a woman aged 40 to 50 in good health. Each CDR3 is given with its conserved first and last residue. The D gene is left open where the match is weak. Where a row states a size, it is once, few, many or the class of an expanded clone; other rows omit it.

V gene,clone size,J gene,D gene,CDR3 protein,CDR3 DNA
TRBV29-1,few,TRBJ2-7,-,CSVGDKGVRYEQYF,TGCAGCGTTGGCGACAAGGGGGTCAGGTACGAGCAGTACTTC
TRBV20-1,few,TRBJ1-2,-,CSARGDLAGYTF,TGCAGTGCTAGAGGAGATCTCGCGGGCTACACCTTC
TRBV4-1,once,TRBJ1-4,TRBD1,CASSQLTGQGHEKLFF,TGCGCCAGCAGCCAGCTAACCGGACAGGGCCATGAAAAACTGTTTTTT
TRBV5-6,-,TRBJ2-3,TRBD1,CASSLSLQIRQGADTQYF,TGTGCCAGCAGCTTGTCCCTCCAGATCCGACAGGGGGCAGATACGCAGTATTTT
TRBV12-3/TRBV12-4,-,TRBJ1-6,-,CASSLARVNSPLHF,TGTGCCAGCAGTTTAGCCCGGGTTAATTCACCCCTCCACTTT
TRBV29-1,few,TRBJ2-7,TRBD1,CSVEGSQTGGTYEQYF,TGCAGCGTTGAAGGCTCCCAGACAGGGGGGACCTACGAGCAGTACTTC
TRBV7-2,-,TRBJ2-7,TRBD2,CASSLRPLAGESYNEQYF,TGTGCCAGCAGCTTACGACCCTTGGCGGGGGAATCCTACAATGAGCAGTACTTC
TRBV20-1,few,TRBJ2-1,-,CSAPRGPHNEQFF,TGCAGTGCTCCCAGGGGACCTCACAATGAGCAGTTCTTC
TRBV5-1,-,TRBJ2-7,-,CASSFSRGPSYEQYF,TGCGCCAGCAGCTTCAGCCGAGGACCTTCCTACGAGCAGTACTTC
TRBV3-1,few,TRBJ2-5,-,CASSPGTFINEQYF,TGTGCCAGCAGTCCCGGGACCTTCATCAATGAGCAGTACTTC
TRBV4-1,-,TRBJ1-1,TRBD1,CASSSRTGGRTEAFF,TGCGCCAGCAGCTCGCGGACAGGGGGAAGGACTGAAGCTTTCTTT
TRBV12-3/TRBV12-4,-,TRBJ1-5,-,CASSREGVPDNSNQPQHF,TGTGCCAGCAGCCGAGAGGGGGTGCCAGACAATAGCAATCAGCCCCAGCATTTT
TRBV27,-,TRBJ1-4,TRBD1,CASSGTGGDGEKLFF,TGTGCCAGCAGCGGGACAGGGGGCGATGGGGAAAAACTGTTTTTT
TRBV12-3/TRBV12-4,few,TRBJ1-2,TRBD1,CASSGTGNSYGYTF,TGTGCCAGCAGTGGGACAGGAAATTCCTATGGCTACACCTTC
TRBV6-6,once,TRBJ2-3,-,CASNNGGGGIAQYF,TGTGCCAGCAATAACGGGGGCGGGGGTATTGCGCAGTATTTT
TRBV6-5,-,TRBJ2-7,TRBD2,CASTLGLAGEQYF,TGTGCCAGCACCTTGGGACTAGCAGGCGAGCAGTACTTC
TRBV29-1,-,TRBJ1-1,-,CSGGREGAEAFF,TGCAGCGGTGGCAGGGAAGGCGCTGAAGCTTTCTTT
TRBV20-1,-,TRBJ1-5,-,CSAGGGRVGGSNQPQHF,TGCAGTGCTGGAGGAGGAAGGGTTGGGGGGAGCAATCAGCCCCAGCATTTT
TRBV5-1,few,TRBJ1-2,-,CASSLAIMPLGSGYTF,TGCGCCAGCAGCTTGGCCATCATGCCCCTAGGCAGTGGCTACACCTTC
TRBV20-1,few,TRBJ1-1,TRBD1,CSARDLGQGPEAFF,TGCAGTGCTAGAGATCTGGGACAGGGTCCAGAAGCTTTCTTT
TRBV29-1,-,TRBJ1-2,TRBD1,CSVGGQGELPSYGYTF,TGCAGCGTTGGTGGACAGGGGGAACTCCCTAGCTATGGCTACACCTTC
TRBV6-2/TRBV6-3,-,TRBJ2-3,-,CASSQGNFKQYF,TGTGCCAGCAGCCAGGGGAACTTCAAGCAGTATTTT
TRBV24-1,-,TRBJ1-4,TRBD1,CATSERTGGREKLFF,TGTGCCACCAGTGAACGGACAGGGGGGCGAGAAAAACTGTTTTTT
TRBV27,-,TRBJ1-6,-,CASNSLGAAYNSPLHF,TGTGCCAGCAACAGCCTAGGGGCTGCCTATAATTCACCCCTCCACTTT
TRBV6-2/TRBV6-3,-,TRBJ2-5,TRBD2,CASGWTTSGAVEETQYF,TGTGCCAGCGGTTGGACGACTAGCGGGGCCGTCGAAGAGACCCAGTACTTC
TRBV20-1,few,TRBJ1-4,TRBD1,CSAREGTGAEKLFF,TGCAGTGCTAGAGAAGGGACAGGGGCCGAAAAACTGTTTTTT
TRBV12-3/TRBV12-4,-,TRBJ1-5,-,CASSPGHQSNQPQHF,TGTGCCAGCAGCCCGGGACACCAGAGCAATCAGCCCCAGCATTTT
TRBV28,once,TRBJ2-3,TRBD2,CASSYRPAGSTDTQYF,TGTGCCAGCAGTTACCGGCCAGCGGGGTCCACAGATACGCAGTATTTT
TRBV2,-,TRBJ2-7,TRBD1,CASNGLGTGDNEQYF,TGTGCCAGCAATGGTTTAGGGACAGGGGACAATGAGCAGTACTTC
TRBV2,few,TRBJ2-7,-,CASSDRGVVYEQYF,TGTGCCAGCAGTGACAGGGGGGTAGTCTACGAGCAGTACTTC
TRBV29-1,-,TRBJ2-1,TRBD1,CSVASGTGGYEQFF,TGCAGCGTTGCATCCGGGACAGGGGGCTATGAGCAGTTCTTC
TRBV13,few,TRBJ2-5,TRBD2,CASSFIQRGAKETQYF,TGTGCCAGCAGCTTCATCCAGCGGGGGGCTAAAGAGACCCAGTACTTC
TRBV7-9,-,TRBJ1-6,-,CASSRRREASDSPLHF,TGTGCCAGCAGCCGGAGGAGGGAGGCCAGCGATTCACCCCTCCACTTT
TRBV28,-,TRBJ2-1,TRBD2,CASSPGGGGDNEQFF,TGTGCCAGCAGTCCCGGTGGCGGGGGGGACAATGAGCAGTTCTTC
TRBV6-5,-,TRBJ2-1,TRBD2,CASSYSGLAGDNEQFF,TGTGCCAGCAGTTACTCTGGCCTAGCGGGGGACAATGAGCAGTTCTTC
TRBV7-9,-,TRBJ2-3,-,CASSPEQGYGTDTQYF,TGTGCCAGCAGCCCCGAACAGGGATATGGCACAGATACGCAGTATTTT
TRBV12-3/TRBV12-4,-,TRBJ2-7,-,CASKNTGLSYEQYF,TGTGCCAGCAAGAATACCGGGCTCTCCTACGAGCAGTACTTC
TRBV24-1,few,TRBJ2-1,-,CATSDTGGRSSYNEQFF,TGTGCCACCAGTGATACGGGGGGCCGGAGCTCCTACAATGAGCAGTTCTTC
TRBV7-9,-,TRBJ2-1,-,CALQYSSYNEQFF,TGTGCCCTCCAATACAGCTCCTACAATGAGCAGTTCTTC
TRBV20-1,-,TRBJ2-1,-,CSPKTYNEQFF,TGCAGCCCCAAGACCTACAATGAGCAGTTCTTC
TRBV29-1,-,TRBJ1-2,-,CSATRVNYGYTF,TGCAGCGCGACCCGGGTTAACTATGGCTACACCTTC
TRBV6-2/TRBV6-3,-,TRBJ1-1,TRBD1,CASSYRDRSGEAFF,TGTGCCAGCAGTTACCGGGACAGGTCGGGTGAAGCTTTCTTT
TRBV4-1,few,TRBJ2-5,-,CASSQEGAKQETQYF,TGCGCCAGCAGCCAAGAGGGAGCGAAACAAGAGACCCAGTACTTC
TRBV6-5,-,TRBJ2-4,-,CASSYSWRGGLGEQYF,TGTGCCAGCAGTTACTCTTGGAGGGGGGGCTTAGGTGAGCAGTACTTC
TRBV7-2,-,TRBJ1-5,-,CASSLDFTGRQPQHF,TGTGCCAGCAGCTTAGACTTTACAGGGCGGCAGCCCCAGCATTTT
TRBV6-6,-,TRBJ2-3,TRBD1,CASSYGDRPADTQYF,TGTGCCAGCAGTTACGGGGACAGGCCAGCAGATACGCAGTATTTT
TRBV15,-,TRBJ2-1,TRBD2,CATSRDPGGVNEQFF,TGTGCCACCAGCAGAGATCCGGGAGGGGTCAATGAGCAGTTCTTC
TRBV4-3,few,TRBJ2-1,TRBD2,CASSPEGRGGNEQFF,TGCGCCAGCAGCCCTGAGGGGCGGGGGGGCAATGAGCAGTTCTTC
TRBV20-1,few,TRBJ2-7,TRBD2,CSARARGLENYEQYF,TGCAGTGCTAGAGCCCGCGGACTAGAAAATTACGAGCAGTACTTC
TRBV29-1,few,TRBJ2-2,-,CSAWEVSNTGELFF,TGCAGCGCCTGGGAGGTCTCGAACACCGGGGAGCTGTTTTTT
TRBV4-1,once,TRBJ2-7,TRBD2,CASSRGTRIAGPYNEQYF,TGCGCCAGCAGCCGAGGGACGAGAATAGCGGGGCCTTACAATGAGCAGTACTTC
TRBV13,-,TRBJ2-3,-,CASSLPGAASTDTQYF,TGTGCCAGCAGCTTACCTGGGGCAGCAAGCACAGATACGCAGTATTTT
TRBV11-2,once,TRBJ2-3,TRBD2,CASSPPSGVPTDTQYF,TGTGCCAGCTCCCCTCCTAGCGGGGTCCCCACAGATACACAGTATTTT
TRBV6-2/TRBV6-3,-,TRBJ2-5,TRBD2,CASSYAAGVQETQYF,TGTGCCAGCAGTTACGCAGCGGGGGTTCAAGAGACCCAGTACTTC
TRBV4-2,-,TRBJ1-5,-,CASSQDWANQPQHF,TGTGCCAGCAGCCAAGATTGGGCCAATCAGCCCCAGCATTTT
TRBV7-9,-,TRBJ2-7,TRBD1,CASSPLTGRGEQYF,TGTGCCAGCAGCCCCTTGACAGGGCGCGGCGAGCAGTACTTC
TRBV7-2,-,TRBJ1-2,-,CASRREINNGYTF,TGTGCCAGCAGACGAGAAATTAACAATGGCTACACCTTC
TRBV6-1,-,TRBJ1-5,-,CASTSRGEQPQHF,TGTGCCAGCACGTCCAGGGGCGAACAGCCCCAGCATTTT